These 4 T cell receptor beta chains were sequenced from one sample in a study of metastatic and nonmetastatic thyroid tumors. MiXCR reprocessed the PCR reads for TCRdb. The sample shows 35,000 to 50,000 clones, 4% to 5% of them seen only once. Thyroid surgery had not been preceded by any treatment in any patient. The sample was blood. The receptor source for this set is a female donor with papillary thyroid cancer or a benign thyroid nodule (not recorded which). Some clones in this sample may be carry-over from other donors' samples.

In this sample, this clone turned up a few times. This chain uses TRBV3-1 with TRBJ2-3, with D uncertain. Trimming stripped 1 base from V and 3 bases from J, with 5 bases between. This CDR3 has 13 residues. The germline V gene has CDR1 LGHDT and CDR2 YNNKEL (reference sequence). The chain's CDR3 is CASSQGETDTQYF. CDR3 sequence (DNA): TGTGCCAGCAGCCAAGGAGAAACAGATACGCAGTATTTT.

This clone was seen at least ten times. The chain employs TRBV6-2 or TRBV6-3 and TRBJ1-2; D gene unclear. Germline CDR1 MNHEY, CDR2 SVGEGT. The V gene lost 6 bases and the J gene lost 5 bases, with 10 bases spanning the gap. CDR3 length: 12 amino acids. DNA for the CDR3: TGTGCCAGCAGCGAAGCCGGATATGGCTACACCTTC. Its protein is CASSEAGYGYTF.

Of note for this clone: A much bigger clone sits one base away, suggesting this may be a read error. V gene TRBV18 combines with J gene TRBJ2-1; 8 positions match TRBD1. Looked up from germline, CDR1 is KGHSH and CDR2 is LQKENI. The CDR3 runs 16 residues. V shed 5 bases and J 8 bases; nucleotides not matched to a gene: 14. CDR3: CASSSMGQEVNDEQFF. The CDR3 nucleotides read TGTGCCAGCTCATCTATGGGACAGGAGGTAAACGATGAGCAGTTCTTC.

Many counts were recorded for this clone. V usage is TRBV5-8 and J usage is TRBJ2-7; unclear D gene. Germline CDR1 and CDR2: SGHTS and YDEGEE. This CDR3 contains 15 residues. With 0 bases removed from V and 0 bases from J, the gap between germline ends came to 10 bases. CDR3 region: CASSLGVLPSYEQYF. CDR3 bases: TGTGCCAGCAGCTTGGGTGTGTTGCCCTCCTACGAGCAGTACTTC. The entire variable domain, with the rest obtained from reference TRBV5-8 and TRBJ2-7, is as follows: EAGVTQSPTHLIKTRGQQATLRCSPISGHTSVYWYQQALGLGLQFLLWYDEGEERNRGNFPPRFSGRQFPNYSSELNVNALELEDSALYLCASSLGVLPSYEQYFGPGTRLTVT.